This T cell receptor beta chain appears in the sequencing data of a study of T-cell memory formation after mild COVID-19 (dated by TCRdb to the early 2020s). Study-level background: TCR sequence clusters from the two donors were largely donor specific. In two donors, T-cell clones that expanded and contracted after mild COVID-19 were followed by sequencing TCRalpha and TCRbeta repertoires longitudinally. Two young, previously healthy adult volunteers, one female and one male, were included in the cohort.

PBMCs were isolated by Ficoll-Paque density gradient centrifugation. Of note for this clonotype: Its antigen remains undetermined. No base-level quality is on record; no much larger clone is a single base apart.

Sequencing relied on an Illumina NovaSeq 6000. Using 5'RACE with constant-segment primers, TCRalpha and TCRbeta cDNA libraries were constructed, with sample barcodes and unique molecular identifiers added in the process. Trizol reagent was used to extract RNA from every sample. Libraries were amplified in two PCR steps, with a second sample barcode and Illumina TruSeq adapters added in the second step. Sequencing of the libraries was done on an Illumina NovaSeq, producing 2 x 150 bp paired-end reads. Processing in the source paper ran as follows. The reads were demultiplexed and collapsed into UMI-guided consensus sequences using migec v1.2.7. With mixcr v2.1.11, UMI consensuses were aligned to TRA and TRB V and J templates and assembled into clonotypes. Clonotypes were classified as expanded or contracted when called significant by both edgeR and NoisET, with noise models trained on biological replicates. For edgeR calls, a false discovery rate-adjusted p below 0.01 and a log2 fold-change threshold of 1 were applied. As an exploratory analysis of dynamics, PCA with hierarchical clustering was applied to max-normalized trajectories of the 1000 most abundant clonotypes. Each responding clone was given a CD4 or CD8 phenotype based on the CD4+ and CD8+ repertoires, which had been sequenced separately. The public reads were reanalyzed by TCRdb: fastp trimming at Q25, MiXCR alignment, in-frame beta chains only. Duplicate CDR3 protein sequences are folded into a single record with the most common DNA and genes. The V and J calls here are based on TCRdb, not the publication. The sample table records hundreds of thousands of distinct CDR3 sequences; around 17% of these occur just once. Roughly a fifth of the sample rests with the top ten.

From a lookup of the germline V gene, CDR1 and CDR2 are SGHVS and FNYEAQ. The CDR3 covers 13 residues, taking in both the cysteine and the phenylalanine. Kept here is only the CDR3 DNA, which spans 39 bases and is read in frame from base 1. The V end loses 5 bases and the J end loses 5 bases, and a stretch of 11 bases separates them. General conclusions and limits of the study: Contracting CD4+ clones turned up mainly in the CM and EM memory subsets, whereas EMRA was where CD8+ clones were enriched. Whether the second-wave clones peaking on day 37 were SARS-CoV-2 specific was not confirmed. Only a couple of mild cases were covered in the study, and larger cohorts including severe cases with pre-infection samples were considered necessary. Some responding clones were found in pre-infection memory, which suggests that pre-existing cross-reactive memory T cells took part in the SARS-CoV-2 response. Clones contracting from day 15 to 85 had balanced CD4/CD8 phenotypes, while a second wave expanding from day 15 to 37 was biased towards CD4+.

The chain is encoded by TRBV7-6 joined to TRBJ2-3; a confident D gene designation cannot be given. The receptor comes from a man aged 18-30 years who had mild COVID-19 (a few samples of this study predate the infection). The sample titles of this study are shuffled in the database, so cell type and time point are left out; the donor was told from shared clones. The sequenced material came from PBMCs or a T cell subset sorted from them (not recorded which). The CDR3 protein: CASSPSLLDTQYF. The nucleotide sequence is TGTGCCAGCAGCCCGAGCCTTCTAGATACGCAGTATTTT.